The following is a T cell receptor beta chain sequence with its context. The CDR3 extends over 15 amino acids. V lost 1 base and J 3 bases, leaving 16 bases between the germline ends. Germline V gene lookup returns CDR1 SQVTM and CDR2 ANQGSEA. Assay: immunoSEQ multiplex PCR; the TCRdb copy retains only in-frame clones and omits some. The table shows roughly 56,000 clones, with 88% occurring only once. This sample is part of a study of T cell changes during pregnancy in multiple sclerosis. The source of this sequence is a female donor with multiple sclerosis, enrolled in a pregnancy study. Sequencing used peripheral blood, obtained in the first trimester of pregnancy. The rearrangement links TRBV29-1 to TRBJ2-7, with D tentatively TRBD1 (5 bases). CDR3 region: CSVEGADSAFYEQYF. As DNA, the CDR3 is TGCAGCGTTGAAGGGGCCGACAGTGCCTTCTACGAGCAGTACTTC.